This section outlines one T cell receptor beta chain sequence together with its context. No conserved phenylalanine or tryptophan is present at the end of the CDR3, so a read error is the likely explanation. This record belongs to a study of cytomegalovirus exposure and HLA in healthy donors. Per the germline V gene, CDR1 is SQVTM and CDR2 is ANQGSEA. Trimming took 6 bases from V and 8 from J; bases not matched to a gene: 9. The CDR3 consists of 13 residues. The protocol was immunoSEQ multiplex PCR, while the TCRdb copy is restricted to in-frame clones and leaves out a portion. The repertoire has 250,000 to 350,000 clones, approximately 85% of them found once; the top ten carry roughly 0.88%.

The chain carries TRBV29-1 and TRBJ1-2; TRBD1 agrees at 10 bases. Input material: PBMCs. The sequence came from a man aged 25 to 40 in good health and CMV-seronegative. CDR3 sequence: CSVKGQGSGGYTL. CDR3 DNA sequence: TGCAGCGTCAAGGGACAGGGGTCTGGAGGCTACACCCTC.